This T cell receptor beta chain originates from a study of CD8+ T cells in alopecia areata. Across the whole study: For 6 to 18 months, tofacitinib was taken, and 6 months off drug followed. Disease severity was quantified as SALT score of affected scalp area.

This clone was detected once. Treatment described: oral pan-JAK inhibitor, 5-10 mg twice daily. Looked up from germline, CDR1 is SNHLY and CDR2 is FYNNEI. The CDR3 extends over 15 amino acids. Trimming removed 2 bases from V and 1 base from J, with 9 bases in between. Sequencing relied on a cDNA template that was reverse transcribed from extracted RNA. This table comes from immunoSEQ multiplex PCR, and its TCRdb copy is limited to in-frame clones, with some not included. The table lists around 100,000 clones, roughly three fifths of them singletons. This specimen was CD8+ T cells sorted from blood, taken at week 24, from a patient treated with tofacitinib. This sequence joins TRBV2 and TRBJ1-5; tentatively, D is TRBD1 (5 bases). The TCR sequence derives from a human donor with alopecia areata. The CDR3 spells CASSELRGSNQPQHF. For the CDR3, the DNA is TGTGCCAGCAGTGAACTCCGGGGGAGCAATCAGCCCCAGCATTTT.